The clone carrying this T cell receptor (beta chain) appeared many times. The target antigen is unknown. The CDR3 has 17 residues. CDR1 is MNHEY and CDR2 is SVGAGI in the germline V gene. Deletions cut 5 bases from V and 7 bases from J, with 24 bases between. The sample comes from a study of T cells in Graves' hyperthyroidism and ophthalmopathy. Points from the study as a whole: Most clonotypes that expanded in the thyroid above 0.001 also showed up in blood. Ophthalmopathy onset followed model prediction by a median around 6.9 months.

Authors of the study amplified TCR beta CDR3 regions from RNA transcripts. Carried out on the TCR CDR3, a first-round RT-PCR used the HTBI primer set. TCRdb re-called the multiplex PCR reads with MiXCR, one entry per CDR3 protein. This table has hundreds of thousands of distinct CDR3 sequences, 24% appearing once. Individuals with ophthalmopathy presented a Clinical Activity Score of at least 3, a NOSPECS grade of at least 4 and a duration under 3 months. Clinical symptoms, serum thyroxine, TRAb, thyroid ultrasound and orbital computed tomography informed diagnoses. V is TRBV6-5 and J is TRBJ2-4; D is undetermined. This clonotype was sampled from a woman aged 40-49 years with Graves' ophthalmopathy. Sequencing was done on a sample of blood. The CDR3 loop is CASSTRATPLTRNIQYF. In DNA form, the CDR3 reads TGTGCCAGCAGTACCCGCGCAACGCCCCTCACTCGGAACATTCAGTACTTC.